This is a list of T cell receptor beta chains from one sample in a study of somatic mutations in cytotoxic T cells in rheumatoid arthritis. Libraries were prepared by immunoSEQ multiplex PCR; TCRdb keeps only in-frame clonotypes and omits some of them. The table shows about 15,000 clones, with about 69% occurring only once. Material for sequencing was CD8+ T cells sorted from blood. Receptors were obtained from an adult with rheumatoid arthritis. The CDR3 runs from the conserved cysteine through the conserved F or W. Fields, in order: CDR3 DNA, CDR3 protein, V gene, clone size, D gene, J gene. The D gene is left open where the match is weak. For some rows the clone size is stated as once, few or many, or as a class when expanded; others skip it.

DNA: TGTGCCAGCAGCCCGATAGACGGCAGCTCCTACAATGAGCAGTTCTTC
CDR3: CASSPIDGSSYNEQFF
V: TRBV6-6
size: -
D: -
J: TRBJ2-1

DNA: TGTGCCAGCAGTAGACCGGGACAGACCTACAATGAGCAGTTCTTC
CDR3: CASSRPGQTYNEQFF
V: TRBV6-1
size: -
D: TRBD1
J: TRBJ2-1

DNA: TGTGCCAGCAGAGATGTAGGACTCTGGGGGGCAGATACGCAGTATTTT
CDR3: CASRDVGLWGADTQYF
V: TRBV9
size: -
D: -
J: TRBJ2-3

DNA: TGCGCCAGCAGCCACCTCGACGGGTACGAGCAGTACTTC
CDR3: CASSHLDGYEQYF
V: TRBV4-1
size: few
D: -
J: TRBJ2-7

DNA: TGCGCCAGCAGCCAAGACCACAGCTCCTATAATTCACCCCTCCACTTT
CDR3: CASSQDHSSYNSPLHF
V: TRBV4-1
size: -
D: -
J: TRBJ1-6

DNA: TGTGCCAGCCGTTGGACCGCTAACTATGGCTACACCTTC
CDR3: CASRWTANYGYTF
V: TRBV2
size: -
D: -
J: TRBJ1-2

DNA: TGTGCCAGCAGCCCCCGGGAGGGAGGAATTGAGCAGTTCTTC
CDR3: CASSPREGGIEQFF
V: TRBV5-4
size: -
D: TRBD2
J: TRBJ2-1

DNA: TGTGCCAGCAGTTTGGTTAGCGGGAGGAAATTCGCCAAAAACATTCAGTACTTC
CDR3: CASSLVSGRKFAKNIQYF
V: TRBV28
size: -
D: TRBD2
J: TRBJ2-4

DNA: TGTGCCAGCAGCTTGGGAGGGTATGGTCAGCCCCAGCATTTT
CDR3: CASSLGGYGQPQHF
V: TRBV5-6
size: -
D: -
J: TRBJ1-5

DNA: TGTGCCAGCAGCGGAAACAGGGCCGGAGGGTACGAGCAGTACTTC
CDR3: CASSGNRAGGYEQYF
V: TRBV28
size: -
D: -
J: TRBJ2-7

DNA: TGTGCCTGGAGTGTAACCACAAGCGGGGAGCTGTTTTTT
CDR3: CAWSVTTSGELFF
V: TRBV30
size: -
D: -
J: TRBJ2-2

DNA: TGCAGCGTCCGCGCCCCAAGCTCCTACGAGCAGTACTTC
CDR3: CSVRAPSSYEQYF
V: TRBV29-1
size: -
D: -
J: TRBJ2-7

DNA: TGCGCCAGCAGCCATCATGGGACTAGCGGGGGGACATGGGTAGATACGCAGTATTTT
CDR3: CASSHHGTSGGTWVDTQYF
V: TRBV4-1
size: medium-sized
D: TRBD2
J: TRBJ2-3

DNA: TGTGCCAGCAGCTTATTGGTAGTCGGGGAAAAACTGTTTTTT
CDR3: CASSLLVVGEKLFF
V: TRBV7-9
size: few
D: -
J: TRBJ1-4

DNA: TGCGCCAGCAGCTTGGTTTACAATGAGCAGTTCTTC
CDR3: CASSLVYNEQFF
V: TRBV5-1
size: -
D: -
J: TRBJ2-1

DNA: TGTGCCTGGGCTTTAGCCGGGGGGGGCCGGGAGCTGTTTTTT
CDR3: CAWALAGGGRELFF
V: TRBV30
size: -
D: TRBD2
J: TRBJ2-2

DNA: TGTGCCACCAGCAGAGAAGATGACGGAGACTACGAGCAGTACTTC
CDR3: CATSREDDGDYEQYF
V: TRBV15
size: -
D: -
J: TRBJ2-7